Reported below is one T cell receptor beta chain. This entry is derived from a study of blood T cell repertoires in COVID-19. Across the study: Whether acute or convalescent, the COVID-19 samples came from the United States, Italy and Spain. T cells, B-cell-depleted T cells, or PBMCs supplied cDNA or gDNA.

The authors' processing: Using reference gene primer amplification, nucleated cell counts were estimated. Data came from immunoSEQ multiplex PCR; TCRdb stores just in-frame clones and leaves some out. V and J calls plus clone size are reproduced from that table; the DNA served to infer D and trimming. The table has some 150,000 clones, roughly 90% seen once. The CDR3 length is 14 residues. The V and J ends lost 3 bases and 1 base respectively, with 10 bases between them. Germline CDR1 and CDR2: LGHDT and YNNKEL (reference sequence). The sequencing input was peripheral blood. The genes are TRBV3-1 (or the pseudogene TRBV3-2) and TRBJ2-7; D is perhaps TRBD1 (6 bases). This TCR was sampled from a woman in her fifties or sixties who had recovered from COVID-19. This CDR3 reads CASSQQGQSYEQYF. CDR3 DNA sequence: TGTGCCAGCAGCCAGCAGGGGCAGTCCTACGAGCAGTACTTC.